This T cell receptor (beta chain) is drawn from a study of blood T cell repertoires in COVID-19. Study details: Sites in the United States, Italy and Spain provided acute and convalescent COVID-19 samples. The cDNA or gDNA used as material had been derived from T cells, B-cell-depleted T cells, or PBMCs.

After removal of 1 base from V and 0 bases from J, the junction contained 5 bases not matched to a gene. The CDR3 is 19 amino acids. Per the germline V gene, CDR1 is KGHDR and CDR2 is SFDVKD. In the source study's methods: Reference gene primer amplification gave estimated nucleated cell counts. Assay used: immunoSEQ multiplex PCR; TCRdb lists only in-frame clones, some missing. Clone size and the V and J calls come from that table; the DNA yielded D and trimming. Here the sample spans 200,000 to 250,000 clones, almost 85% being singletons. This TCR was recovered from a woman over 75 with acute or convalescent COVID-19. This sequence joins TRBV24-1 and TRBJ2-1; 13 bases agree with TRBD2. Sequencing was carried out using peripheral blood. The CDR3 coding sequence is TGTGCCACCAGTGATTTATGGACTAGCGGGAGTGGCTCCTACAATGAGCAGTTCTTC. Its translation is CATSDLWTSGSGSYNEQFF.